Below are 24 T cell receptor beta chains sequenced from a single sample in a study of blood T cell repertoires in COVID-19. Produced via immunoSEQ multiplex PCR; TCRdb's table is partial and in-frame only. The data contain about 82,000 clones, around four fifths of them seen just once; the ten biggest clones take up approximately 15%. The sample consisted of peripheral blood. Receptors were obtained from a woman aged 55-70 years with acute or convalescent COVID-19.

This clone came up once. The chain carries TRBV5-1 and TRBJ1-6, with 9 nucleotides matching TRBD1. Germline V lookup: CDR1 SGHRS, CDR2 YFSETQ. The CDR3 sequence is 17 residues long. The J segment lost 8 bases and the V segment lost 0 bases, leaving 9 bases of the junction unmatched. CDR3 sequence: CASSLAAGQGGHSPLHF. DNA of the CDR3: TGCGCCAGCAGCTTGGCCGCGGGACAGGGCGGACATTCACCCCTCCACTTT.

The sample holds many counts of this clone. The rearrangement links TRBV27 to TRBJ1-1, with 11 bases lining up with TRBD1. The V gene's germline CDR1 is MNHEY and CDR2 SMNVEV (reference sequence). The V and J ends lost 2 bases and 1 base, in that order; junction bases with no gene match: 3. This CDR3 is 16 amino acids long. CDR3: CASSLTGQGGNTEAFF. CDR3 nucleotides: TGTGCCAGCAGTTTAACGGGACAGGGGGGGAACACTGAAGCTTTCTTT.

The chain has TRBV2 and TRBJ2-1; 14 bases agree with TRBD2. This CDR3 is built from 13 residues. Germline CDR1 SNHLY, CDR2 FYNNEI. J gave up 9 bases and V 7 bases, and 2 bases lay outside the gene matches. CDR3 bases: TGTGCCAGCATGACTAGCGGGAGGGGTGAGCAGTTCTTC. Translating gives CASMTSGRGEQFF.

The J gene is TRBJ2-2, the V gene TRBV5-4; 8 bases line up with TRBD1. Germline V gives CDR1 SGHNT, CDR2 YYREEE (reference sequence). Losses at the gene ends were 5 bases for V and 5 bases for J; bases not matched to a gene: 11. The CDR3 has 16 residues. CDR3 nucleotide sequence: TGTGCCAGCAGGCCGGCTGGGACAGGAGGAACCGGGGAGCTGTTTTTT. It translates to CASRPAGTGGTGELFF.

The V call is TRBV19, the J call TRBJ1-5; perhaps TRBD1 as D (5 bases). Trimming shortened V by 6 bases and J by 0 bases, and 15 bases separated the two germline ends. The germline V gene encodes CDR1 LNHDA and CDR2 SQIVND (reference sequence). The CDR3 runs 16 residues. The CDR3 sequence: CASSPRRDSSNQPQHF. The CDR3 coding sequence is TGTGCCAGTAGCCCCCGCCGCGACAGTAGCAATCAGCCCCAGCATTTT.

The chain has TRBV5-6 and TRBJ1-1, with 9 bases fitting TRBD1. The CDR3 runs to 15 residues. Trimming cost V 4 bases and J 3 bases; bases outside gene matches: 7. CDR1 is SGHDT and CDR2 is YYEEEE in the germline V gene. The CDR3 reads CASSGTGGGYTEAFF. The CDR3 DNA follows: TGTGCCAGCAGCGGCACAGGGGGCGGTTACACTGAAGCTTTCTTT.

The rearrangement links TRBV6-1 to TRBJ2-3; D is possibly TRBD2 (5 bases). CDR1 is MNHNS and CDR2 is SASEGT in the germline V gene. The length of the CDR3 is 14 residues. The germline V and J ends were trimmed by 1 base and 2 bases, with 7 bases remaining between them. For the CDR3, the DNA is TGTGCCAGCAGTGAAGGGACTTTCACAGATACGCAGTATTTT. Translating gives CASSEGTFTDTQYF.

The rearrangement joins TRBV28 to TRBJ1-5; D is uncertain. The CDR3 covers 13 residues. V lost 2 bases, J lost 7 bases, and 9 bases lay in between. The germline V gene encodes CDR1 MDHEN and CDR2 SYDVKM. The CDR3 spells CASSLPGRQPQHF. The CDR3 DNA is TGTGCCAGCAGTTTACCTGGGAGGCAGCCCCAGCATTTT.

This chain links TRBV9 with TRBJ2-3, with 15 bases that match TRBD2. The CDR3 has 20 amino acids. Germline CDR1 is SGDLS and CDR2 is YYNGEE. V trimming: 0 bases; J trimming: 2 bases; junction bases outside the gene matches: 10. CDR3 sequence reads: CASSVGTSGRAGGFTDTQYF. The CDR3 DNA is TGTGCCAGCAGCGTAGGGACTAGCGGGAGGGCCGGAGGGTTCACAGATACGCAGTATTTT.

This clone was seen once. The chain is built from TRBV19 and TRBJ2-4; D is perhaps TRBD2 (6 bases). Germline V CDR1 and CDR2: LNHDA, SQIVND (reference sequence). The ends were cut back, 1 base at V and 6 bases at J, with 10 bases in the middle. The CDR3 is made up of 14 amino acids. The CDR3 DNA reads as TGTGCCAGTAGTATAGTCGGGGGTGGAAACATTCAGTACTTC. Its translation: CASSIVGGGNIQYF.

This CDR3 is CAISDPRDRGLENYGYTF. In DNA, the CDR3 is TGTGCCATCAGTGATCCCCGGGACAGGGGGCTGGAGAACTATGGCTACACCTTC. This rearrangement joins TRBV10-3 to TRBJ1-2; TRBD1 matches at 12 bases. The CDR3 spans 18 residues. Germline CDR1 is ENHRY and CDR2 is SYGVKD. With V trimmed by 3 bases and J by 2 bases, 10 bases remained unmatched.

CDR3 amino acids: CASTLDSQRPLEAFF. DNA for the CDR3: TGTGCCAGCACTCTCGACAGTCAGAGGCCTCTTGAAGCTTTCTTT. The chain recombines TRBV6-6 with TRBJ1-1; the D gene is possibly TRBD1 (5 bases). The CDR3 runs 15 residues. The ends were cut back, 7 bases at V and 7 bases at J, with 22 bases in the middle. CDR1 and CDR2 from the germline V gene are MNHNY and SVGAGI (reference sequence).

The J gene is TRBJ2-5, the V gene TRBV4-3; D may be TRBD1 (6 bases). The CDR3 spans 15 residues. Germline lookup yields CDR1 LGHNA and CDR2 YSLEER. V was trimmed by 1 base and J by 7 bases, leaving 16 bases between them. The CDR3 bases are TGCGCCAGCAGCCAAGGCTTCAGGGAAGGGGGGACCCAGTACTTC. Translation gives CASSQGFREGGTQYF.

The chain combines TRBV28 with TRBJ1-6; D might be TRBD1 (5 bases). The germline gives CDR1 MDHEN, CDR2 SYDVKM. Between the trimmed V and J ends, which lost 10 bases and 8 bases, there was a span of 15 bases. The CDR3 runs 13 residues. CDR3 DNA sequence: TGTGCCACCGTCAGGGAAAGGGATTCACCCCTCCACTTT. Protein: CATVRERDSPLHF.

CDR3 sequence (DNA): TGTGCCAGCAGTTACTCCAGGGGTGCAACTAATGAAAAACTGTTTTTT. As protein: CASSYSRGATNEKLFF. The chain is built from TRBV6-5 and TRBJ1-4, with D possibly TRBD1 on 6 matching bases. This CDR3 region has 16 residues. The germline CDR1 and CDR2 sequences are MNHEY and SVGAGI. V lost 0 bases and J lost 0, with 8 bases in between.

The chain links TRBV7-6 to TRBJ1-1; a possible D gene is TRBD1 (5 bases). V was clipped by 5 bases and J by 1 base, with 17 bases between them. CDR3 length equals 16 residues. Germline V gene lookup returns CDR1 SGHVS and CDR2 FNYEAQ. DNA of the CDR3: TGTGCCAGCAGCCTTGACAGAGGATCCGCGAACACTGAAGCTTTCTTT. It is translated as CASSLDRGSANTEAFF.

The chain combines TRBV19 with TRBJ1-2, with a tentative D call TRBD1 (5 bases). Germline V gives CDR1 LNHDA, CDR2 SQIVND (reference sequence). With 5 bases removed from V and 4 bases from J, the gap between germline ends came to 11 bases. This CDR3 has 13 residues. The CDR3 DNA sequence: TGTGCCAGTAGTTCCCGGGACTTCTATGGCTACACCTTC. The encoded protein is CASSSRDFYGYTF.

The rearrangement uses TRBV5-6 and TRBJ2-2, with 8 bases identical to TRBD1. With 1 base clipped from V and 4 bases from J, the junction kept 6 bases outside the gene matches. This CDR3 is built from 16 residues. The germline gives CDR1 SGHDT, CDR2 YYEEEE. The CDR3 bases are TGTGCCAGCAGCTTGTACCCAGGGGGCACCACCGGGGAGCTGTTTTTT. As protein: CASSLYPGGTTGELFF. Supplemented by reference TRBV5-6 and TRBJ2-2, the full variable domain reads DAGVTQSPTHLIKTRGQQVTLRCSPKSGHDTVSWYQQALGQGPQFIFQYYEEEERQRGNFPDRFSGHQFPNYSSELNVNALLLGDSALYLCASSLYPGGTTGELFFGEGSRLTVL.

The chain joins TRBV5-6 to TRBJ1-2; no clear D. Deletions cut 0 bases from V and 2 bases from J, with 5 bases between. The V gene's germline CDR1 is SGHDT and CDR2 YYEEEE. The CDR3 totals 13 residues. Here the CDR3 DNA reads TGTGCCAGCAGCTTGGACAGAAACTATGGCTACACCTTC. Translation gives CASSLDRNYGYTF.

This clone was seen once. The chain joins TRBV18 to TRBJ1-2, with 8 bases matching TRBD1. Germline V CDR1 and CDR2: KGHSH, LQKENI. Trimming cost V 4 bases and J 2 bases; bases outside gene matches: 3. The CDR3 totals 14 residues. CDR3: CASSLGQENYGYTF. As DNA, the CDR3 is TGTGCCAGCTCACTGGGACAGGAGAACTATGGCTACACCTTC.

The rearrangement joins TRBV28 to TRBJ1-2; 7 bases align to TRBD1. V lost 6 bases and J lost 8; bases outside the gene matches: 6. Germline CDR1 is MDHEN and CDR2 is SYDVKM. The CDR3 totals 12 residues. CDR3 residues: CASRPGQPGYTF. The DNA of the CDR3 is TGTGCCAGCAGACCGGGACAGCCGGGCTACACCTTC.

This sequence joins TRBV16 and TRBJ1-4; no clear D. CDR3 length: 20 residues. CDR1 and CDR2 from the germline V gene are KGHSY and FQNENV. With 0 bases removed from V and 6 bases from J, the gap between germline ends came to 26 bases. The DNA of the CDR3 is TGTGCCAGCAGCCAATCGATAGACGCGCGCACCGAGGAGGGCGATGAAAAACTGTTTTTT. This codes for CASSQSIDARTEEGDEKLFF.

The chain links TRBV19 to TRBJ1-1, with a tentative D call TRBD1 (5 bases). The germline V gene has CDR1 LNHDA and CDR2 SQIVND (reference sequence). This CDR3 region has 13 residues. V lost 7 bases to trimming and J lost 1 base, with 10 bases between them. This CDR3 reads CASIPDTNTEAFF. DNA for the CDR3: TGTGCCAGTATTCCGGACACGAACACTGAAGCTTTCTTT.

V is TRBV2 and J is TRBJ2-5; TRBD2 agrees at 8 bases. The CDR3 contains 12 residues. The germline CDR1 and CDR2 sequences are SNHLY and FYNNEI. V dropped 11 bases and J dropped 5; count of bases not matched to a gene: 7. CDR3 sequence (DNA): TGTGCCGACCGACGCGGGGGGGAGACCCAGTACTTC. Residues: CADRRGGETQYF.